What follows is one T cell receptor (beta chain) and its context. Antigen: not known. TCRdb keeps only in-frame clones here, not all; method: immunoSEQ multiplex PCR. The sample shows about 100,000 clones, 85% to 90% of them seen only once. This entry comes from a study of T cell responses to AZD1222 COVID-19 vaccine. CDR3 length equals 15 residues. V was clipped by 1 base and J by 6 bases, with 15 bases between them. Germline V CDR1 and CDR2: SGHAT, FQNNGV. General study results and limits: Of the AZD1222 recipients, only 5 or 6 were seropositive at baseline.

V usage is TRBV11-2 and J usage is TRBJ1-2, with D maybe TRBD1 (5 bases). The sequence was collected from an adult in good health. The material sequenced was peripheral blood, taken on day 0 of AZD1222 vaccination. CDR3 DNA: TGTGCCAGCAGCTTAGTGTATCCAGGGCGGGATGGCTACACCTTC. Translating it yields CASSLVYPGRDGYTF. The variable domain in full, completed from reference TRBV11-2 and TRBJ1-2, reads EAGVAQSPRYKIIEKRQSVAFWCNPISGHATLYWYQQILGQGPKLLIQFQNNGVVDDSQLPKDRFSAERLKGVDSTLKIQPAKLEDSAVYLCASSLVYPGRDGYTFGSGTRLTVV.